The 32 T cell receptor beta chains reported below all come from one sample, sequenced in a study of CD8+ T cells in alopecia areata. RNA was extracted and reverse transcribed into cDNA as the sequencing template. Profiled with immunoSEQ multiplex PCR; TCRdb holds only in-frame clones, not every one. Here the sample spans some 150,000 clones, approximately 65% being singletons. Source: CD8+ T cells sorted from blood, taken at week 0. These receptor sequences come from a human donor with alopecia areata.

The J gene is TRBJ2-5, the V gene TRBV14; D is unclear. V was trimmed by 4 bases and J by 2 bases, leaving 5 bases between them. The CDR3 has 12 residues. The germline V gene encodes CDR1 SGHDN and CDR2 FVKESK. CDR3 residues: CASSLRQETQYF. CDR3 bases: TGTGCCAGCAGCCTGAGACAAGAGACCCAGTACTTC.

In this sample, this clone turned up a few times. J is TRBJ1-1 and V is TRBV19; perhaps TRBD1 as D (6 bases). The V end was cut by 1 base, the J end by 6 bases, with 9 bases between. CDR1 is LNHDA and CDR2 is SQIVND in the germline V gene (reference sequence). The length of the CDR3 is 13 residues. CDR3 coding DNA: TGTGCCAGTAGTATAGCGGGGGCCCCTGAAGCTTTCTTT. Its translation: CASSIAGAPEAFF.

The chain has TRBV2 and TRBJ2-3; D gene ambiguous. V lost 7 bases, J lost 2 bases, and 13 bases lay in between. Germline V CDR1 and CDR2: SNHLY, FYNNEI. CDR3 length equals 14 residues. Here the CDR3 reads CASKGREFTDTQYF. The CDR3, as DNA: TGTGCCAGCAAGGGCAGAGAGTTCACAGATACGCAGTATTTT.

The rearrangement uses TRBV15 and TRBJ2-7, with TRBD2 as a possible D gene (7 bases). V was clipped by 0 bases and J by 5 bases, with 14 bases between them. Germline V lookup: CDR1 LNHNV, CDR2 YYDKDF (reference sequence). The CDR3 runs 15 residues. CDR3 DNA: TGTGCCACCAGCAGAGATAGGGGGGGCATCGACGAGCAGTACTTC. Amino acids: CATSRDRGGIDEQYF.

V is TRBV14 and J is TRBJ1-2, with D possibly matching TRBD1 (5 bases). V lost 1 base and J lost 6, with 9 bases in between. Per the germline V gene, CDR1 is SGHDN and CDR2 is FVKESK. The CDR3 length is 13 residues. CDR3 residues: CASSQVSGDGYTF. CDR3 nucleotide sequence: TGTGCCAGCAGCCAAGTATCGGGGGATGGCTACACCTTC.

The rearrangement uses TRBV9 and TRBJ2-7; no firm D call. Germline V CDR1 and CDR2: SGDLS, YYNGEE. Trimming took 5 bases from V and 4 from J, leaving 10 bases between them. The CDR3 consists of 12 residues. The CDR3 DNA is TGTGCCAGCAGTGGAGACCAGTACGAGCAGTACTTC. Translating it yields CASSGDQYEQYF. Variable domain in full (rest from reference TRBV9 and TRBJ2-7): DSGVTQTPKHLITATGQRVTLRCSPRSGDLSVYWYQQSLDQGLQFLIQYYNGEERAKGNILERFSAQQFPDLHSELNLSSLELGDSALYFCASSGDQYEQYFGPGTRLTVT.

This clone was picked up one time. This chain uses TRBV5-1 with TRBJ2-3; tentatively, D is TRBD1 (5 bases). This CDR3 has 14 residues. V lost 7 bases to trimming and J lost 4 bases, with 16 bases between them. The germline CDR1 and CDR2 sequences are SGHRS and YFSETQ. The CDR3 sequence is CASQPAGWADTQYF. The DNA for the CDR3 is TGCGCCAGCCAACCGGCAGGGTGGGCAGATACGCAGTATTTT.

This clone has just one count. The chain carries TRBV29-1 and TRBJ2-7; no definite D call. CDR3 size: 13 residues. Germline assignment: CDR1 SQVTM and CDR2 ANQGSEA. V dropped 6 bases and J dropped 6 bases, with 18 bases sitting between them. DNA for the CDR3: TGCAGCGTCACCCCGGCTGGGCCTCGCGAGCAGTACTTC. Its translation: CSVTPAGPREQYF.

The V call is TRBV10-3, the J call TRBJ2-3, with unresolved D. Germline-derived CDR1 and CDR2 are ENHRY and SYGVKD. V dropped 2 bases and J dropped 7 bases, with 7 bases sitting between them. The CDR3 is 12 amino acids. CDR3 loop: CAISEGSNTQYF. Here the CDR3 DNA reads TGTGCCATCAGTGAGGGGTCAAATACGCAGTATTTT.

The rearrangement uses TRBV6-5 and TRBJ1-5; D is ambiguous. CDR1 and CDR2 (germline): MNHEY, SVGAGI. V was clipped by 5 bases and J by 0 bases, with 8 bases between them. This CDR3 is 14 amino acids long. Here the CDR3 reads CASSPDYSNQPQHF. The CDR3, as DNA: TGTGCCAGCAGTCCGGACTATAGCAATCAGCCCCAGCATTTT.

The rearrangement links TRBV21-1 to TRBJ1-2; TRBD1, as called in the table, went unchecked against the DNA. TRBV21-1 represents a pseudogene. CDR3 length equals 15 residues. CDR3 region: CASSKVGTAYYGYTF. CDR3 coding DNA: TGTGCCAGCAGCAAAGTCGGGACAGCCTACTATGGCTACACCTTC.

CDR3 sequence reads: CASSPGTRTYGYTF. The CDR3 DNA sequence: TGTGCCAGCAGTCCAGGGACCCGCACTTATGGCTACACCTTC. The rearrangement joins TRBV27 to TRBJ1-2; the D gene is possibly TRBD1 (5 bases). This CDR3 contains 14 residues. V lost 5 bases to trimming and J lost 5 bases, with 15 bases between them. Looked up from germline, CDR1 is MNHEY and CDR2 is SMNVEV (reference sequence).

The V and J genes are TRBV2 and TRBJ2-5; 7 bases line up with TRBD2. The CDR3 length is 13 residues. The ends lost 10 bases at V and 7 bases at J; junction bases unmatched: 12. In germline, CDR1 is SNHLY, CDR2 FYNNEI. The CDR3 DNA is TGTGCCAACCTACCCCGGGAGGAAGTGACCCAGTACTTC. Translation: CANLPREEVTQYF.

The chain carries TRBV27 and TRBJ2-1, with D possibly called TRBD1 or TRBD2 (5 bases each). The CDR3 runs 14 residues. The germline V gene encodes CDR1 MNHEY and CDR2 SMNVEV (reference sequence). The ends were cut back, 2 bases at V and 9 bases at J, with 14 bases in the middle. CDR3 protein: CASSLGGPGSEQFF. The CDR3 coding sequence is TGTGCCAGCAGTTTAGGGGGACCTGGGAGTGAGCAGTTCTTC.

CDR3 loop: CASSYILTGELFF. The CDR3 DNA sequence: TGTGCCAGCAGTTACATACTTACCGGGGAGCTGTTTTTT. J is TRBJ2-2 and V is TRBV6-5; D gene unclear. The CDR3 extends over 13 amino acids. Germline V CDR1 and CDR2: MNHEY, SVGAGI. Trimming shortened V by 2 bases and J by 5 bases, and 6 bases separated the two germline ends.

The chain is built from TRBV12-5 and TRBJ2-5, with a weak D call TRBD2 (6 bases). The ends were cut back, 7 bases at V and 4 bases at J, with 7 bases in the middle. Germline CDR1 reads LGHNT; CDR2 reads FRNRAP. CDR3 length: 11 residues. CDR3 sequence: CASVEGETQYF. The CDR3 region has the DNA TGTGCTAGTGTGGAGGGAGAGACCCAGTACTTC.

This chain links TRBV5-1 with TRBJ1-2; 11 bases are a match to TRBD1. J was trimmed by 1 base and V by 3 bases; bases with no gene match: 8. CDR1 SGHRS and CDR2 YFSETQ come from the germline V gene. The CDR3 spans 17 residues. This CDR3 reads CASSYGQGAVGNYGYTF. The CDR3 DNA is TGCGCCAGCAGCTATGGACAGGGGGCTGTGGGTAACTATGGCTACACCTTC.

V and J are TRBV27 and TRBJ2-5; TRBD1 aligns across 7 bases. Germline values: CDR1 MNHEY, CDR2 SMNVEV (reference sequence). The CDR3 has 14 residues. With V trimmed by 4 bases and J by 3 bases, 5 bases remained unmatched. CDR3: CASSYQTGKETQYF. CDR3 coding DNA: TGTGCCAGCAGTTACCAGACAGGGAAAGAGACCCAGTACTTC.

V usage is TRBV30 and J usage is TRBJ2-2, with no clear D. CDR3 size: 10 residues. V shed 1 base and J shed 7 bases, with 1 base lying between them. The germline V gene has CDR1 GTSNPN and CDR2 SVGIG (reference sequence). In nucleotides, the CDR3 is TGTGCCTGGAGTGGCGGGGAGCTGTTTTTT. Protein product: CAWSGGELFF.

The chain couples TRBV20-1 to TRBJ2-7; perhaps D is TRBD1 or TRBD2 (5 bases each). With 6 bases removed from V and 6 bases from J, the gap between germline ends came to 12 bases. CDR3 size: 11 residues. In germline, CDR1 is DFQATT, CDR2 SNEGSKA (reference sequence). The CDR3 protein is CSAGPSSEQYF. In nucleotides, the CDR3 is TGCAGTGCGGGACCTAGCTCCGAGCAGTACTTC.

The gene calls are TRBV7-9 and TRBJ2-3; D perhaps matches TRBD1 (5 bases). This CDR3 has 14 residues. Trimming cost V 6 bases and J 4 bases, with 14 bases left between them. CDR1 is SEHNR, CDR2 FQNEAQ, per germline (reference sequence). The CDR3 loop reads CASSRDKGADTQYF. The CDR3 DNA reads TGTGCCAGCAGTCGAGATAAAGGGGCAGATACGCAGTATTTT.

The chain has TRBV7-9 and TRBJ1-6; TRBD1 might be the D (6 bases). The CDR3 has 15 residues. V shed 5 bases and J shed 7 bases, with 15 bases lying between them. Per germline, CDR1 SEHNR and CDR2 FQNEAQ (reference sequence). CDR3: CASSGEDSENSPLHF. The CDR3 DNA is TGTGCCAGCAGCGGGGAGGACAGTGAGAATTCACCCCTCCACTTT.

This chain uses TRBV27 with TRBJ1-1; D might be TRBD1 (6 bases). V was trimmed by 9 bases and J by 6 bases, leaving 23 bases between them. The germline V gene has CDR1 MNHEY and CDR2 SMNVEV (reference sequence). This CDR3 has 15 residues. The DNA of the CDR3 is TGTGCCAGTATCGGCAGGGGTTGGGGGATTCCTGAAGCTTTCTTT. Encoded protein: CASIGRGWGIPEAFF.

The J gene is TRBJ2-7, the V gene TRBV30, with TRBD2 identical over 8 bases. This CDR3 spans 12 amino acids. Germline CDR1 reads GTSNPN; CDR2 reads SVGIG (reference sequence). J lost 5 bases, V lost 5 bases, and 5 bases had no gene match. This chain's CDR3 is CAWGSGGNEQYF. The CDR3 DNA follows: TGTGCCTGGGGCTCGGGGGGGAACGAGCAGTACTTC.

DNA of the CDR3: TGTGCCAGCAGCCCTAGTAGGGGGGCGTCGGACTATGGCTACACCTTC. Protein product: CASSPSRGASDYGYTF. The rearrangement uses TRBV7-8 and TRBJ1-2; possibly TRBD1 for D (6 bases). The V and J ends lost 5 bases and 3 bases respectively, with 19 bases between them. This CDR3 spans 16 amino acids. CDR1 and CDR2 from the germline V gene are SGHVS and FQNEAQ. Based on the CDR3 plus reference TRBV7-8 and TRBJ1-2, the full variable domain is GAGVSQSPRYKVAKRGQDVALRCDPISGHVSLFWYQQALGQGPEFLTYFQNEAQLDKSGLPSDRFFAERPEGSVSTLKIQRTQQEDSAVYLCASSPSRGASDYGYTFGSGTRLTVV.

This clone was counted only a few times. The chain is built from TRBV4-1 and TRBJ1-1, with D unclear. Germline V gene lookup returns CDR1 MGHRA and CDR2 YSYEKL. Trimming removed 3 bases from V and 0 bases from J, with 11 bases in between. CDR3 length: 15 residues. The CDR3 loop reads CASSHLDPLNTEAFF. CDR3 bases: TGCGCCAGCAGCCACCTGGATCCCTTGAACACTGAAGCTTTCTTT.

The rearrangement links TRBV7-3 to TRBJ1-5, with D perhaps matching TRBD1 (6 bases). This CDR3 spans 19 amino acids. Trimming took off 8 bases at V and 2 bases at J, with 28 bases between the two ends. Germline CDR1 SGHTA, CDR2 FQGTGA. The CDR3 loop is CASRAIDRLLRQGNQPQHF. DNA of the CDR3: TGTGCCAGCCGGGCAATCGACAGATTATTGCGACAGGGCAATCAGCCCCAGCATTTT.

CDR3 amino acids: CASSQELRYSDSRGRGYGYTF. The CDR3 DNA follows: TGTGCCAGCAGCCAAGAATTAAGGTATTCCGACAGTCGTGGTCGTGGTTATGGCTACACCTTC. This chain uses TRBV4-2 with TRBJ1-2, with D perhaps TRBD1 (5 bases). The CDR3 extends over 21 amino acids. Germline assignment: CDR1 LGHNA and CDR2 YNFKEQ. Trimming stripped 0 bases from V and 5 bases from J, with 31 bases between.

The chain combines TRBV29-1 with TRBJ2-7; perhaps D is TRBD1 or TRBD2 (5 bases each). Deletions cut 5 bases from V and 3 bases from J, with 11 bases between. The CDR3 contains 12 residues. Germline V gene lookup returns CDR1 SQVTM and CDR2 ANQGSEA. DNA of the CDR3: TGCAGCGTTAGTCGGGGCGACTACGAGCAGTACTTC. Protein sequence: CSVSRGDYEQYF.

The chain employs TRBV7-9 and TRBJ2-2; D is unresolved. The CDR3 sequence is 16 residues long. Germline V CDR1 and CDR2: SEHNR, FQNEAQ (reference sequence). V lost 5 bases, J lost 0 bases, and 13 bases lay in between. CDR3: CASSPTQEANTGELFF. The CDR3, as DNA: TGTGCCAGCAGCCCTACCCAGGAAGCGAACACCGGGGAGCTGTTTTTT.

A remark on this clone: Other DNA sequences in this sample translate to the same CDR3. V and J are TRBV5-6 and TRBJ1-5, with D unresolved. V lost 0 bases, J lost 1 base, and 2 bases lay in between. The CDR3 spans 13 residues. Germline V gene data show CDR1 as SGHDT and CDR2 as YYEEEE. Here the CDR3 DNA reads TGTGCCAGCAGCTTGGGGAGCAATCAGCCCCAGCATTTT. The encoded protein is CASSLGSNQPQHF.

This chain uses TRBV2 with TRBJ1-1; D uncertain. The CDR3 has 10 amino acids. Trimming pared 8 bases from V and 11 bases from J, leaving 12 bases between. Germline V gene lookup returns CDR1 SNHLY and CDR2 FYNNEI. DNA of the CDR3: TGTGCCAGCCGAGGCAGAGGGGCTTTCTTT. Translation gives CASRGRGAFF.